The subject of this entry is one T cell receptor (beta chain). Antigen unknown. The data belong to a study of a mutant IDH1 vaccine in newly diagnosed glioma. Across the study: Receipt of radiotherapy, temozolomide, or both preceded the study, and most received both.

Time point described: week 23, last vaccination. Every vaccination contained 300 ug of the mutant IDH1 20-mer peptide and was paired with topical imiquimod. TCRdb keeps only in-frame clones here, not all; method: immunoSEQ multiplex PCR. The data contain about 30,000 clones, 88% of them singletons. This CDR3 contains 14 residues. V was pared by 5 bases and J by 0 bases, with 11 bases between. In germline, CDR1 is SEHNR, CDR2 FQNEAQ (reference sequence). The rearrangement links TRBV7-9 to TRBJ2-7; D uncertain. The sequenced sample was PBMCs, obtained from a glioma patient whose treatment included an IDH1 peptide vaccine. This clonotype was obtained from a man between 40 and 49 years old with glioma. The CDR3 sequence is CASSPSASSYEQYF. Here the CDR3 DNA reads TGTGCCAGCAGCCCATCGGCGAGCTCCTACGAGCAGTACTTC.